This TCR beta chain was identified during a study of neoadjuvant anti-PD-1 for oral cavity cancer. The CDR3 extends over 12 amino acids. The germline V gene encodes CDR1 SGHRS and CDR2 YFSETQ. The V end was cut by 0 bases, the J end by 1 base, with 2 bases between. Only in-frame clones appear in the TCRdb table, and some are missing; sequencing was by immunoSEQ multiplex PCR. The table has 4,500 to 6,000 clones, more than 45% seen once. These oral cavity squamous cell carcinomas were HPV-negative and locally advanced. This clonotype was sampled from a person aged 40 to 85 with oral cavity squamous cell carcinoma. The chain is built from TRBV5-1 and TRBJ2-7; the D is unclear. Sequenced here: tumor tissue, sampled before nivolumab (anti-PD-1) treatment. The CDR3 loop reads CASSLVSYEQYF. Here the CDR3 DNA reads TGCGCCAGCAGCTTGGTGTCCTACGAGCAGTACTTC.